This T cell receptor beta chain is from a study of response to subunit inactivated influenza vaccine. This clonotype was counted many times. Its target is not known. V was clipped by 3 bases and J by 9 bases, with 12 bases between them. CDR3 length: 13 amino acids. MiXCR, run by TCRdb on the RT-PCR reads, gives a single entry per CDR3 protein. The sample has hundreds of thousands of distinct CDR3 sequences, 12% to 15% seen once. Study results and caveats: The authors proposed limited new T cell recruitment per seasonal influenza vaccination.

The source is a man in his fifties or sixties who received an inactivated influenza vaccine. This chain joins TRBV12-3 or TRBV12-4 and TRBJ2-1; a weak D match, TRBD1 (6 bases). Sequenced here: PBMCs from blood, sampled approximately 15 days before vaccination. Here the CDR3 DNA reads TGTGCCAGCAGTTTTCCTACAGGGATTGAGCAGTTCTTC. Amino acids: CASSFPTGIEQFF.